This T cell receptor beta chain was observed in a study of T cell responses to AZD1222 COVID-19 vaccine. Looking at the study overall: Second-dose intervals of approximately 4 or approximately 12 weeks were pooled. Whole-study results and caveats: Females outnumbered males among donors, who were mostly white British; clonal diversity was possibly underestimated. Mapped onto spike, vaccine-associated CD4 TCRs spanned it and were dominant at 160-218 and 743-854.

The assay was immunoSEQ multiplex PCR, and TCRdb's table has in-frame clones only and misses some. The sample has 100,000 to 120,000 clones, approximately 88% seen once. Remarks on this clone: The target antigen is unknown.

The TCR comes from an adult in good health. The sequenced sample was peripheral blood, obtained on day 0 of AZD1222 vaccination.

The CDR3 loop is CASSSGTLGEQFF. Written as DNA, the CDR3 is TGTGCCAGCAGCTCTGGGACGTTAGGTGAGCAGTTCTTC. The chain carries TRBV7-6 and TRBJ2-1, with D perhaps assigned TRBD1 or TRBD2 (5 bases each). Germline V lookup: CDR1 SGHVS, CDR2 FNYEAQ. V lost 4 bases, J lost 9 bases, and 13 bases lay in between. The CDR3 spans 13 residues. The entire variable domain, with the rest obtained from reference TRBV7-6 and TRBJ2-1, is as follows: GAGVSQSPRYKVTKRGQDVALRCDPISGHVSLYWYRQALGQGPEFLTYFNYEAQQDKSGLPNDRFSAERPEGSISTLTIQRTEQRDSAMYRCASSSGTLGEQFFGPGTRLTVL.